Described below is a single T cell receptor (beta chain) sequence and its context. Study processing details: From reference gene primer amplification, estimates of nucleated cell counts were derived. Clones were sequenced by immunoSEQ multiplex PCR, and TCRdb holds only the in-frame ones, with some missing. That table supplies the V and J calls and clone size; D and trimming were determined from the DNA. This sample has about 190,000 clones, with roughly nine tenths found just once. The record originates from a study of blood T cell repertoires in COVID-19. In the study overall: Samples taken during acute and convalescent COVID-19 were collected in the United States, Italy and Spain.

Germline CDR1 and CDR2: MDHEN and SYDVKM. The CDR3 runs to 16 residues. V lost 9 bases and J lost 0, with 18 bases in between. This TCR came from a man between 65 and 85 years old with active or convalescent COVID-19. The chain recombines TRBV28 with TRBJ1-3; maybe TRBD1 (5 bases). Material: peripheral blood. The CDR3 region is CARTGRDSFSGNTIYF. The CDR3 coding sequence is TGTGCCAGGACCGGCCGGGACTCTTTCTCTGGAAACACCATATATTTT.